A selection of T cell receptor beta chains follows, all from one sample in a study of T cell repertoires in cytomegalovirus infection. TCRdb fed the reads into MiXCR, producing one record per CDR3 protein. The sample carries some 300,000 distinct CDR3 sequences, roughly a tenth recorded once. The sequenced sample was PBMCs. The receptor set was obtained from a human donor in good health (CMV status not recorded). Some clones in this sample may be carry-over from other donors' samples. Both conserved end residues are part of each CDR3. The D gene is left open where the match is weak. Expanded clones are given a class, and other clones once, few, many or no size at all.

J | D | size | V | CDR3 | DNA
TRBJ2-3 | TRBD2 | many | TRBV11-3 | CASSRSGGTRDTQYF | TGTGCCAGCAGCCGGAGCGGGGGAACACGGGATACGCAGTATTTT
TRBJ2-2 | . | many | TRBV10-3 | CAIRGDTGELFF | TGTGCCATCAGAGGGGACACCGGGGAGCTGTTTTTT
TRBJ2-2 | . | many | TRBV28 | CASTPTKNTGELFF | TGTGCCAGCACCCCTACGAAAAACACCGGGGAGCTGTTTTTT
TRBJ2-1 | . | many | TRBV6-5 | CASSYSGQYNEQFF | TGTGCCAGCAGTTACTCCGGTCAGTACAATGAGCAGTTCTTC
TRBJ2-7 | . | . | TRBV5-5 | CASRPWGASYEQYF | TGTGCCAGCAGACCCTGGGGGGCGTCCTACGAGCAGTACTTC
TRBJ2-1 | TRBD2 | many | TRBV14 | CASSQDTGLAGGNEQFF | TGTGCCAGCAGCCAAGATACTGGCCTAGCGGGAGGGAATGAGCAGTTCTTC
TRBJ1-1 | . | . | TRBV28 | CASSLGGMTRVVNTEAFF | TGTGCCAGCAGTTTAGGGGGGATGACTCGCGTGGTGAACACTGAAGCTTTCTTT
TRBJ2-7 | . | many | TRBV6-2/TRBV6-3 | CASTWGNEQYF | TGTGCCAGCACATGGGGTAACGAGCAGTACTTC
TRBJ2-3 | . | . | TRBV4-3 | CASSQARDTQYF | TGCGCCAGCAGCCAAGCTCGGGATACGCAGTATTTT
TRBJ2-5 | . | many | TRBV20-1 | CSARGGVETQYF | TGCAGTGCTAGAGGGGGAGTAGAGACCCAGTACTTC
TRBJ2-1 | TRBD2 | few | TRBV27 | CASSLWPPGLAILDEQFF | TGTGCCAGCAGTTTATGGCCGCCGGGACTAGCGATCTTAGATGAGCAGTTCTTC
TRBJ2-1 | TRBD1 | . | TRBV29-1 | CSDLGQGYEQFF | TGCAGCGACCTCGGACAGGGCTATGAGCAGTTCTTC
TRBJ2-5 | . | . | TRBV7-9 | CASSWGPRETQYF | TGTGCCAGCAGCTGGGGGCCAAGAGAGACCCAGTACTTC
TRBJ2-1 | TRBD2 | many | TRBV4-1 | CASSQIAGGGNEQFF | TGCGCCAGCAGCCAAATAGCGGGGGGCGGCAATGAGCAGTTCTTC
TRBJ2-3 | TRBD1 | many | TRBV29-1 | CSAGGTGNTQYF | TGCAGCGCAGGGGGGACAGGGAACACGCAGTATTTT
TRBJ1-1 | . | many | TRBV20-1 | CSATTGVYTEAFF | TGCAGTGCAACGACAGGCGTTTACACTGAAGCTTTCTTT
TRBJ2-1 | TRBD1 | many | TRBV2 | CASSATRTGVNEQFF | TGTGCCAGCAGTGCTACGCGGACAGGGGTCAATGAGCAGTTCTTC
TRBJ1-1 | . | many | TRBV29-1 | CSVRRGNTEAFF | TGCAGCGTACGACGGGGGAACACTGAAGCTTTCTTT
TRBJ2-7 | TRBD1 | many | TRBV20-1 | CSARRTGGIEQYF | TGCAGTGCTAGAAGGACAGGGGGAATCGAGCAGTACTTC
TRBJ1-2 | . | many | TRBV14 | CASSRLGFNYGYTF | TGTGCCAGCAGCCGCCTCGGGTTTAACTATGGCTACACCTTC
TRBJ2-3 | TRBD2 | many | TRBV20-1 | CSLSSGLNTDTQYF | TGCAGTCTTTCTAGCGGGCTCAACACAGATACGCAGTATTTT
TRBJ1-6 | . | many | TRBV12-3/TRBV12-4 | CASSPTVDNSPLHF | TGTGCCAGCAGCCCGACAGTTGATAATTCACCCCTCCACTTT
TRBJ2-6 | . | many | TRBV12-3/TRBV12-4 | CASSSAGLLLGAGANVLTF | TGTGCCAGCAGTTCGGCAGGACTGTTGCTGGGCGCTGGGGCCAACGTCCTGACTTTC
TRBJ1-6 | TRBD1 | few | TRBV18 | CASSLQDRDSPLHF | TGTGCCAGCTCATTACAGGACAGGGATTCACCCCTCCACTTT
TRBJ1-2 | TRBD1 | many | TRBV20-1 | CSARLQGAGYGYTF | TGCAGTGCTAGGCTACAGGGGGCGGGCTATGGCTACACCTTC
TRBJ1-1 | TRBD1 | . | TRBV7-9 | CASSPQGATEAFF | TGTGCCAGCAGCCCACAGGGGGCAACTGAAGCTTTCTTT
TRBJ2-2 | . | . | TRBV10-1 | CASSFQQAGELFF | TGCGCCAGCAGTTTCCAGCAAGCCGGGGAGCTGTTTTTT
TRBJ2-5 | . | . | TRBV3-1 | CASSLTKTQYF | TGTGCCAGCAGCCTTACAAAGACCCAGTACTTC
TRBJ2-2 | . | many | TRBV2 | CASITGVTGELFF | TGTGCCAGCATAACAGGAGTCACCGGGGAGCTGTTTTTT
TRBJ2-1 | TRBD2 | many | TRBV7-9 | CASSLGRGGQNEQFF | TGTGCCAGCAGCTTAGGGCGGGGGGGTCAAAATGAGCAGTTCTTC
TRBJ1-2 | TRBD1 | many | TRBV9 | CASSSQGVDYGYTF | TGTGCCAGCAGCTCCCAGGGGGTGGACTATGGCTACACCTTC
TRBJ2-2 | . | few | TRBV15 | CAAEGGANTGELFF | TGTGCCGCCGAGGGGGGGGCGAACACCGGGGAGCTGTTTTTT
TRBJ2-1 | . | few | TRBV29-1 | CSVEEWQGFRFF | TGCAGCGTTGAAGAGTGGCAGGGGTTTAGGTTCTTC
TRBJ1-6 | . | many | TRBV7-2 | CASSLERAGSSPLHF | TGTGCCAGCAGCTTAGAGAGGGCGGGAAGCTCACCCCTCCACTTT
TRBJ2-1 | TRBD2 | few | TRBV20-1 | CSAKPLAGAYNEQFF | TGCAGTGCTAAACCACTAGCGGGGGCCTACAATGAGCAGTTCTTC
TRBJ1-5 | TRBD1 | few | TRBV20-1 | CSARSRDRGADNQPQHF | TGCAGTGCCCGGAGCCGGGACAGGGGTGCGGACAATCAGCCCCAGCATTTT
TRBJ1-3 | . | many | TRBV7-2 | CASSQPAGSGNTIYF | TGTGCCAGCAGCCAACCTGCGGGCTCTGGAAACACCATATATTTT
TRBJ1-6 | TRBD1 | many | TRBV28 | CASNLGGTGQSPLHF | TGTGCCAGCAATCTAGGCGGGACAGGGCAGTCACCCCTCCACTTT